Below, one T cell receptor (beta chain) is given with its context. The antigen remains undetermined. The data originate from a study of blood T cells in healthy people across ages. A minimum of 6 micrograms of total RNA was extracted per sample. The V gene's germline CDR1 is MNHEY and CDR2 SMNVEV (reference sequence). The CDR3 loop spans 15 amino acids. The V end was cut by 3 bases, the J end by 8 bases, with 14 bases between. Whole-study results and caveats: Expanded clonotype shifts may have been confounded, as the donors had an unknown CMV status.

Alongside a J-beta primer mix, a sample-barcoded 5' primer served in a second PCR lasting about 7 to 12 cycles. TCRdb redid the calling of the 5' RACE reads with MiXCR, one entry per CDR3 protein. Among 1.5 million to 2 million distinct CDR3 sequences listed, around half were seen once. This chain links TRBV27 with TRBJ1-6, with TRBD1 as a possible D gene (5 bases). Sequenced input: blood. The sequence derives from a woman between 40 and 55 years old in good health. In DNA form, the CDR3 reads TGTGCCAGCAGTTTCTCGAGGGGCCATCATTCACCCCTCCACTTT. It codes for CASSFSRGHHSPLHF.